This entry lists 26 T cell receptor beta chains sequenced from one sample in a study of T-cell reconstitution after alpha-beta-depleted transplantation in children. The TCRbeta library was prepared with unique molecular identifiers. TCRdb processed the PCR reads anew with MiXCR; each CDR3 protein has one entry. The table includes fewer than 550,000 distinct CDR3 sequences, 10% detected once. This specimen consisted of PBMCs, obtained before TCRalphabeta/CD19-depleted stem cell transplant. All receptors derive from a child aged 2-15 years with inherited bone marrow failure, due to receive a stem cell transplant.

This clonotype came up many times. This rearrangement joins TRBV12-3 or TRBV12-4 to TRBJ2-1; D might be TRBD1 or TRBD2, each matching 5 bases. The CDR3 consists of 15 residues. V lost 7 bases, J lost 0 bases, and 13 bases lay in between. CDR3 loop: CASNEGLSSYNEQFF. CDR3 DNA: TGTGCCAGCAATGAGGGGCTGAGCTCCTACAATGAGCAGTTCTTC.

This clonotype was recorded many times. DNA of the CDR3: TGTGCCAGCAGCTTGGAATTACTAGCGGGCCAAGAGACCCAGTACTTC. Its protein product is CASSLELLAGQETQYF. V usage is TRBV7-8 and J usage is TRBJ2-5; TRBD2 matches at 9 bases. Germline CDR1 and CDR2: SGHVS and FQNEAQ. The length of the CDR3 is 16 residues. Trimming at V came to 3 bases and at J to 1 base, leaving 6 bases not matched to a gene. Complete variable domain (other parts from reference TRBV7-8 and TRBJ2-5): GAGVSQSPRYKVAKRGQDVALRCDPISGHVSLFWYQQALGQGPEFLTYFQNEAQLDKSGLPSDRFFAERPEGSVSTLKIQRTQQEDSAVYLCASSLELLAGQETQYFGPGTRLLVL.

This clonotype came up many times. The chain employs TRBV27 and TRBJ2-7, with 8 bases aligning to TRBD2. CDR3 length: 14 residues. V lost 3 bases and J lost 7; bases outside the gene matches: 8. The V gene's germline CDR1 is MNHEY and CDR2 SMNVEV (reference sequence). The CDR3, as DNA: TGTGCCAGCAGTTTTCAGGCGGGAGGAGTGGAGCAGTACTTC. Encoded protein: CASSFQAGGVEQYF.

V and J are TRBV7-9 and TRBJ1-4; no firm D call. Germline loops: CDR1 SEHNR, CDR2 FQNEAQ (reference sequence). Trimming stripped 4 bases from V and 3 bases from J, with 9 bases between. This CDR3 region has 14 residues. The CDR3 coding sequence is TGTGCCAGCAGCTCCATCACTTCTAATGAAAAACTGTTTTTT. Amino acids: CASSSITSNEKLFF.

The sample holds many counts of this clonotype. CDR3 sequence (DNA): TGTGCCAGCAGTCACCGAGCGGGAGAGGGAAACAATGAGCAGTTCTTC. Translation: CASSHRAGEGNNEQFF. The chain joins TRBV28 to TRBJ2-1, with TRBD2 matching over 8 bases. CDR1 is MDHEN and CDR2 is SYDVKM in the germline V gene. This CDR3 contains 16 residues. J gave up 5 bases and V 5 bases, and 11 bases lay outside the gene matches.

The sample holds many counts of this clonotype. This sequence joins TRBV5-5 and TRBJ2-5; 10 positions match TRBD2. The CDR3 extends over 15 amino acids. Germline V gene lookup returns CDR1 SGHKS and CDR2 YYEKEE (reference sequence). V was pared by 4 bases and J by 5 bases, with 8 bases of the junction left unmatched. CDR3 bases: TGTGCCAGCAGCCCGGGACTAGCGTACCCTGAGACCCAGTACTTC. The encoded protein is CASSPGLAYPETQYF. The full variable domain, its missing parts supplied by reference TRBV5-5 and TRBJ2-5, is DAGVTQSPTHLIKTRGQQVTLRCSPISGHKSVSWYQQVLGQGPQFIFQYYEKEERGRGNFPDRFSARQFPNYSSELNVNALLLGDSALYLCASSPGLAYPETQYFGPGTRLLVL.

This clonotype has a count of ten or more. The genes are TRBV6-5 and TRBJ1-3, with D unresolved. Germline loops: CDR1 MNHEY, CDR2 SVGAGI. The CDR3 runs to 13 residues. Trimming removed 2 bases at V and 0 bases at J, with 2 bases between. The CDR3 nucleotides are TGTGCCAGCAGTTACGACTCTGGAAACACCATATATTTT. It translates to CASSYDSGNTIYF.

V gene TRBV20-1 combines with J gene TRBJ2-7; 16 bases map to TRBD2. Germline-derived CDR1 and CDR2 are DFQATT and SNEGSKA (reference sequence). The CDR3 sequence is 17 residues long. Trimming cost V 3 bases and J 3 bases; bases outside gene matches: 8. The CDR3, as DNA: TGCAGTGCTAGTCCGGGACTAGCGGGAGGGCCGGTCTACGAGCAGTACTTC. Its translation is CSASPGLAGGPVYEQYF.

This clonotype was counted ten times or more. V usage is TRBV5-1 and J usage is TRBJ2-7; 7 bases fit TRBD1. This CDR3 comprises 16 residues. The junction had 17 bases not matched to a gene; V was cut back by 4 bases and J by 7 bases. Germline CDR1 is SGHRS and CDR2 is YFSETQ. CDR3 region: CASSPGTVLFAGEQYF. CDR3 coding DNA: TGCGCCAGCAGCCCAGGGACAGTTCTCTTTGCGGGTGAGCAGTACTTC.

The chain combines TRBV9 with TRBJ2-2; 9 bases align to TRBD2. Germline lookup yields CDR1 SGDLS and CDR2 YYNGEE. The length of the CDR3 is 16 residues. The J segment lost 7 bases and the V segment lost 3 bases, leaving 10 bases of the junction unmatched. Written as DNA, the CDR3 is TGTGCCAGCAGCGCGAAAGGACTAGCGATTAGCGGGGAGCTGTTTTTT. It encodes CASSAKGLAISGELFF.

This clonotype was counted ten times or more. This chain uses TRBV20-1 with TRBJ2-7, with 11 bases fitting TRBD2. With 2 bases clipped from V and 2 bases from J, the junction kept 2 bases outside the gene matches. CDR3 length: 14 residues. Per the germline V gene, CDR1 is DFQATT and CDR2 is SNEGSKA (reference sequence). The DNA of the CDR3 is TGCAGTGCTAGATCTAGCGGGAGGCCCTACGAGCAGTACTTC. It specifies CSARSSGRPYEQYF.

This clonotype was observed at least ten times. The CDR3 sequence is CASSLLREHTDTQYF. As DNA, the CDR3 is TGTGCCAGCAGTTTGTTGCGGGAGCACACAGATACGCAGTATTTT. J is TRBJ2-3 and V is TRBV12-3 or TRBV12-4, with 7 positions matching TRBD2. This CDR3 has 15 residues. The junction had 5 bases not matched to a gene; V was cut back by 3 bases and J by 2 bases.

The chain is built from TRBV7-6 and TRBJ2-1; D remains unclear. Between the trimmed V and J ends, which lost 3 bases and 0 bases, there was a span of 9 bases. This CDR3 has 15 amino acids. Germline lookup yields CDR1 SGHVS and CDR2 FNYEAQ. The CDR3 DNA reads TGTGCCAGCAGCTTTGGAGCGACCTCCTACAATGAGCAGTTCTTC. This codes for CASSFGATSYNEQFF.

This clonotype was seen ten or more times. The chain couples TRBV9 to TRBJ2-3; TRBD2 matches at 9 bases. After removal of 1 base from V and 1 base from J, the junction contained 7 bases not matched to a gene. CDR3 length equals 17 residues. The germline CDR1 and CDR2 sequences are SGDLS and YYNGEE. DNA of the CDR3: TGTGCCAGCAGCGTATCGGCTAGCGGGGCGGGCACAGATACGCAGTATTTT. Protein sequence: CASSVSASGAGTDTQYF. Together with reference TRBV9 and TRBJ2-3, the CDR3 gives the full variable domain: DSGVTQTPKHLITATGQRVTLRCSPRSGDLSVYWYQQSLDQGLQFLIQYYNGEERAKGNILERFSAQQFPDLHSELNLSSLELGDSALYFCASSVSASGAGTDTQYFGPGTRLTVL.

This rearrangement joins TRBV11-2 to TRBJ2-6, with 9 bases that match TRBD1. This CDR3 region has 18 residues. Germline V gene lookup returns CDR1 SGHAT and CDR2 FQNNGV. The J segment lost 0 bases and the V segment lost 6 bases, leaving 9 bases of the junction unmatched. The CDR3 sequence is CASSKPGQGYSGANVLTF. The DNA of the CDR3 is TGTGCCAGCAGTAAACCGGGACAGGGATACTCTGGGGCCAACGTCCTGACTTTC. The entire variable domain, with the rest obtained from reference TRBV11-2 and TRBJ2-6, is as follows: EAGVAQSPRYKIIEKRQSVAFWCNPISGHATLYWYQQILGQGPKLLIQFQNNGVVDDSQLPKDRFSAERLKGVDSTLKIQPAKLEDSAVYLCASSKPGQGYSGANVLTFGAGSRLTVL.

This clonotype was observed at least ten times. The chain's CDR3 is CASTGQGIRNEQFF. For the CDR3, the DNA is TGTGCCAGCACGGGACAGGGAATTAGGAATGAGCAGTTCTTC. This chain links TRBV12-3 or TRBV12-4 with TRBJ2-1; TRBD1 matches at 9 bases. The CDR3 spans 14 residues. V trimming: 7 bases; J trimming: 7 bases; junction bases outside the gene matches: 8.

This clonotype was seen many times. This rearrangement joins TRBV24-1 to TRBJ2-4, with D perhaps TRBD1 or TRBD2 (5 bases each). This CDR3 comprises 13 residues. Trimming removed 0 bases from V and 14 bases from J, with 13 bases in between. Germline lookup yields CDR1 KGHDR and CDR2 SFDVKD. The CDR3 protein is CATSDLFGTLKYF. The CDR3 DNA reads TGTGCCACCAGTGATTTGTTCGGGACGTTGAAGTACTTC.

This clonotype was recorded at least ten times. The gene calls are TRBV5-1 and TRBJ2-4, with unresolved D. The CDR3 has 17 amino acids. Germline V lookup: CDR1 SGHRS, CDR2 YFSETQ. The V and J ends lost 4 bases and 0 bases respectively, with 17 bases between them. The CDR3 region is CASSLPTPALAKNIQYF. The DNA of the CDR3 is TGCGCCAGCAGCCTTCCGACACCCGCCTTAGCCAAAAACATTCAGTACTTC.

Worth noting for this clonotype: Since a much larger clone is just one base distant, this may be a read error. V gene TRBV4-3 combines with J gene TRBJ2-3; the match to TRBD2 covers 13 bases. This CDR3 has 17 residues. Germline CDR1 is LGHNA and CDR2 is YSLEER. J was trimmed by 6 bases and V by 3 bases; bases with no gene match: 9. Here the CDR3 reads CASSQPTSGRVLDTQYF. CDR3 DNA sequence: TGCGCCAGCAGCCAGCCCACTAGCGGGAGGGTCTTGGATACGCAGTATTTT.

This clonotype was seen at least ten times. The rearrangement joins TRBV4-1 to TRBJ2-7; D assignment may be TRBD1 or TRBD2 (5 bases each). The CDR3 spans 14 residues. CDR1 and CDR2 (germline): MGHRA, YSYEKL. Deletions cut 3 bases from V and 6 bases from J, with 15 bases between. The CDR3 loop is CASSQGESFLEQYF. The CDR3 DNA sequence: TGCGCCAGCAGCCAGGGGGAATCGTTTCTCGAGCAGTACTTC.

This clonotype was counted many times. The chain couples TRBV20-1 to TRBJ2-7; D could derive from TRBD1 or TRBD2 (5 bases each). This CDR3 comprises 13 residues. Trimming shortened V by 5 bases and J by 3 bases, and 14 bases separated the two germline ends. Germline V lookup: CDR1 DFQATT, CDR2 SNEGSKA (reference sequence). This CDR3 is CSALGGKSYEQYF. The CDR3 DNA reads as TGCAGTGCTCTTGGGGGTAAGAGCTACGAGCAGTACTTC.

The chain joins TRBV12-3 or TRBV12-4 to TRBJ1-1; 9 bases align to TRBD1. The V gene end was trimmed by 7 bases and the J gene end by 4 bases; junction bases not matched to a gene: 4. The CDR3 loop spans 13 amino acids. Here the CDR3 DNA reads TGTGCCAGCACCCGGACAGGGGCCACTGAAGCTTTCTTT. This encodes CASTRTGATEAFF.

In this sample, this clonotype turned up a few times. V gene TRBV5-1 combines with J gene TRBJ2-1; 9 positions match TRBD2. This CDR3 region has 17 residues. The V gene's germline CDR1 is SGHRS and CDR2 YFSETQ. The V and J ends lost 0 bases and 0 bases, in that order; junction bases with no gene match: 4. CDR3 bases: TGCGCCAGCAGCTTGGTTGGTAGCGGGAGCTCCTACAATGAGCAGTTCTTC. Translating gives CASSLVGSGSSYNEQFF.

The V and J genes are TRBV7-8 and TRBJ2-1; 14 positions match TRBD2. Germline V gives CDR1 SGHVS, CDR2 FQNEAQ. The trim removed 5 bases at V and 7 bases at J, leaving 7 bases unmatched. This CDR3 is built from 16 residues. CDR3 residues: CASSPPGTSGRNEQFF. In DNA, the CDR3 is TGTGCCAGCAGCCCGCCCGGGACTAGCGGGAGAAATGAGCAGTTCTTC.

A word on this clonotype: One base away lies a much larger clone, so this may be a sequencing read error. The V call is TRBV6-2 or TRBV6-3, the J call TRBJ2-7; D is unclear. The germline gives CDR1 MNHEY, CDR2 SVGEGT. The CDR3 is 13 amino acids. Trimming left V 7 bases short and J 3 bases short, with 13 bases between. CDR3 DNA: TGTGCCAGCATTGATGTTTTCCTCTACGAGCAGTACTTC. Its translation: CASIDVFLYEQYF.

This clonotype has a handful of counts. The V call is TRBV27, the J call TRBJ2-7, with D unresolved. The V end was cut by 6 bases, the J end by 6 bases, with 15 bases between. Germline V lookup: CDR1 MNHEY, CDR2 SMNVEV (reference sequence). CDR3 size: 13 residues. This chain's CDR3 is CASSWGRWGEQYF. CDR3 nucleotides: TGTGCCAGCAGCTGGGGTCGATGGGGCGAGCAGTACTTC.